The 20 T cell receptor beta chains listed next were all sequenced from one sample in a study of blood T cell repertoires in COVID-19. TCRdb's table, derived via immunoSEQ multiplex PCR, lists solely in-frame clones and lacks some. The table lists some 260,000 clones, under 95% of them singletons. The sample comprised PBMCs or T cells enriched from blood (not recorded which). All receptors come from a woman younger than 35 who had recovered from COVID-19.

The chain uses TRBV4-1 and TRBJ2-7, with D maybe TRBD1 (6 bases). Germline V lookup: CDR1 MGHRA, CDR2 YSYEKL. The V gene lost 1 base and the J gene lost 4 bases, with 11 bases spanning the gap. The CDR3 is made up of 14 amino acids. CDR3 DNA: TGCGCCAGCAGCCAAGCTGAGAGGGGGTACGAGCAGTACTTC. Translation: CASSQAERGYEQYF.

This clone was picked up one time. The rearrangement links TRBV5-1 to TRBJ2-2, with unresolved D. This CDR3 region has 13 residues. Between the trimmed V and J ends, which lost 2 bases and 5 bases, there was a span of 7 bases. CDR1 and CDR2 from the germline V gene are SGHRS and YFSETQ. CDR3 DNA sequence: TGCGCCAGCAGCTTCCATTTTACCGGGGAGCTGTTTTTT. The encoded protein is CASSFHFTGELFF.

The chain couples TRBV10-3 to TRBJ2-5; 11 bases are shared with TRBD2. This CDR3 is 15 amino acids long. Germline V gene sequence: CDR1 ENHRY, CDR2 SYGVKD. V gave up 2 bases and J gave up 4 bases; unmatched junction bases: 3. CDR3 amino acids: CAISEASGGRETQYF. For the CDR3, the DNA is TGTGCCATCAGTGAGGCTAGCGGGGGGAGAGAGACCCAGTACTTC.

This clone has only one observation. The J gene is TRBJ1-2, the V gene TRBV6-5; D is possibly TRBD1 (6 bases). CDR1 is MNHEY, CDR2 SVGAGI, per germline. The CDR3 length is 14 residues. The V gene lost 5 bases and the J gene lost 7 bases, with 17 bases spanning the gap. The CDR3 is CASSNLRGARGYTF. The CDR3 DNA reads as TGTGCCAGCAGTAACCTTCGGGGGGCGCGTGGCTACACCTTC.

CDR3 loop: CASSERHSQETQYF. CDR3 nucleotides: TGTGCCAGCAGTGAACGTCACAGCCAAGAGACCCAGTACTTC. This rearrangement joins TRBV6-1 to TRBJ2-5; D is unresolved. The V end lost 2 bases, the J end lost 1 base, and 8 bases lay between the germline ends. Germline V gene sequence: CDR1 MNHNS, CDR2 SASEGT. The CDR3 contains 14 residues.

The chain has TRBV7-9 and TRBJ1-4; tentative D call: TRBD1 (6 bases). The CDR3 runs 15 residues. Trimming removed 5 bases at V and 8 bases at J, with 18 bases between. Germline V gives CDR1 SEHNR, CDR2 FQNEAQ (reference sequence). For the CDR3, the DNA is TGTGCCAGCAGCCCGCGGGGGGCAGATGGAGAAAAACTGTTTTTT. This encodes CASSPRGADGEKLFF.

The rearrangement joins TRBV3-1 (or the pseudogene TRBV3-2) to TRBJ2-3; D gene ambiguous. The CDR3 is 14 amino acids. The germline V and J ends were trimmed by 4 bases and 0 bases, with 8 bases remaining between them. From germline, CDR1 is LGHDT and CDR2 YNNKEL (reference sequence). The CDR3 nucleotides read TGTGCCAGCAGCCCTTACACGAGCACAGATACGCAGTATTTT. Protein: CASSPYTSTDTQYF.

This chain uses TRBV7-3 with TRBJ1-4; D remains ambiguous. CDR3 size: 15 residues. Germline V lookup: CDR1 SGHTA, CDR2 FQGTGA. V lost 5 bases and J lost 8, with 18 bases in between. The CDR3: CASSPRGGLGEKLFF. The CDR3 DNA is TGTGCCAGCAGCCCTCGTGGAGGGTTGGGAGAAAAACTGTTTTTT.

The genes are TRBV5-1 and TRBJ1-1; TRBD1 is a possible D gene (6 bases). The germline gives CDR1 SGHRS, CDR2 YFSETQ. The CDR3 has 15 residues. Trimming removed 3 bases at V and 0 bases at J, with 12 bases between. Written as DNA, the CDR3 is TGCGCCAGCAGCTCCCCGACAGGATTGAACACTGAAGCTTTCTTT. Translating it yields CASSSPTGLNTEAFF.

This clone was seen once. The J gene is TRBJ2-3, the V gene TRBV7-2, with 10 bases that match TRBD2. The trim removed 0 bases at V and 11 bases at J, leaving 5 bases unmatched. The CDR3 is 14 amino acids. Germline assignment: CDR1 SGHTA and CDR2 FQGNSA. The CDR3 region is CASSLAASGGEQYF. The CDR3 nucleotides are TGTGCCAGCAGCTTAGCGGCTAGCGGGGGAGAGCAGTATTTT.

V gene TRBV5-4 combines with J gene TRBJ2-4, with TRBD2 matching 7 bases. This CDR3 region has 16 residues. Germline lookup yields CDR1 SGHNT and CDR2 YYREEE (reference sequence). J gave up 0 bases and V 4 bases, and 7 bases lay outside the gene matches. CDR3 nucleotide sequence: TGTGCCAGCAGCCAGGGAGCGGGGCTAGCCAAAAACATTCAGTACTTC. It codes for CASSQGAGLAKNIQYF.

The chain employs TRBV28 and TRBJ2-1; possibly TRBD1 for D (5 bases). V was clipped by 7 bases and J by 8 bases, with 18 bases between them. This CDR3 region has 14 residues. The germline gives CDR1 MDHEN, CDR2 SYDVKM. CDR3 coding DNA: TGTGCCAGCAATAAGGGGTCTACCCCCCATGAGCAGTTCTTC. This gives the protein CASNKGSTPHEQFF.

This chain joins TRBV28 and TRBJ1-1; possible D gene TRBD1, 5 bases. Trimming shortened V by 11 bases and J by 0 bases, and 13 bases separated the two germline ends. Germline loops: CDR1 MDHEN, CDR2 SYDVKM. This CDR3 region has 13 residues. CDR3 residues: CAGSTVLNTEAFF. CDR3 in DNA: TGTGCCGGATCGACAGTTTTGAACACTGAAGCTTTCTTT.

The chain employs TRBV12-3 or TRBV12-4 and TRBJ1-2; D gene uncertain. Trimming took 3 bases from V and 4 from J, leaving 9 bases between them. This CDR3 has 13 amino acids. The CDR3 spells CASSFGQFYGYTF. In DNA, the CDR3 is TGTGCCAGCAGTTTTGGGCAGTTCTATGGCTACACCTTC.

This clone was counted a single time. The chain is built from TRBV5-4 and TRBJ2-7, with a tentative D call TRBD1 (6 bases). Germline V gives CDR1 SGHNT, CDR2 YYREEE (reference sequence). The CDR3 loop spans 15 amino acids. Trimming pared 4 bases from V and 4 bases from J, leaving 18 bases between. CDR3 in DNA: TGTGCCAGCAGCCCCGGACAGAACCGGGGTTACGAGCAGTACTTC. Its protein product is CASSPGQNRGYEQYF. Supplemented by reference TRBV5-4 and TRBJ2-7, the full variable domain reads ETGVTQSPTHLIKTRGQQVTLRCSSQSGHNTVSWYQQALGQGPQFIFQYYREEENGRGNFPPRFSGLQFPNYSSELNVNALELDDSALYLCASSPGQNRGYEQYFGPGTRLTVT.

This clone was counted once. The chain has TRBV28 and TRBJ1-5, with TRBD1 as a possible D gene (5 bases). The germline V and J ends were trimmed by 3 bases and 11 bases, with 17 bases remaining between them. The V gene's germline CDR1 is MDHEN and CDR2 SYDVKM. This CDR3 region has 14 residues. The DNA of the CDR3 is TGTGCCAGCAGTTTTTCAGACCGTCCGGGGGCCCAGCATTTT. It yields the protein CASSFSDRPGAQHF. The whole variable domain, filled in from reference TRBV28 and TRBJ1-5, reads DVKVTQSSRYLVKRTGEKVFLECVQDMDHENMFWYRQDPGLGLRLIYFSYDVKMKEKGDIPEGYSVSREKKERFSLILESASTNQTSMYLCASSFSDRPGAQHFGDGTRLSIL.

The chain uses TRBV19 and TRBJ2-7; tentative D call: TRBD2 (6 bases). V lost 4 bases, J lost 5 bases, and 18 bases lay in between. This CDR3 is built from 15 residues. Germline-derived CDR1 and CDR2 are LNHDA and SQIVND (reference sequence). The CDR3 here is CASSNTGGGANEQYF. CDR3 sequence (DNA): TGTGCCAGTAGTAACACCGGCGGAGGGGCCAACGAGCAGTACTTC.

The chain carries TRBV19 and TRBJ1-2, with TRBD1 identical over 8 bases. Germline assignment: CDR1 LNHDA and CDR2 SQIVND (reference sequence). This CDR3 has 15 residues. Trimming took 3 bases from V and 2 from J; bases not matched to a gene: 5. CDR3 in DNA: TGTGCCAGTAGTATCCTGGACAGGGCCAACTATGGCTACACCTTC. Translated, it gives CASSILDRANYGYTF. Full variable domain (rest looked up from reference TRBV19 and TRBJ1-2): DGGITQSPKYLFRKEGQNVTLSCEQNLNHDAMYWYRQDPGQGLRLIYYSQIVNDFQKGDIAEGYSVSREKKESFPLTVTSAQKNPTAFYLCASSILDRANYGYTFGSGTRLTVV.

On this clone itself: Other DNA sequences in this specimen translate into the identical CDR3. J is TRBJ1-1 and V is TRBV28; tentative D call: TRBD1 (5 bases). There are 15 residues in the CDR3. From germline, CDR1 is MDHEN and CDR2 SYDVKM. Trimming removed 2 bases at V and 1 base at J, with 11 bases between. The CDR3: CASSLQGAGNTEAFF. CDR3 in DNA: TGTGCCAGCAGTTTACAAGGGGCAGGGAACACTGAAGCTTTCTTT. The whole variable domain, remainder taken from reference TRBV28 and TRBJ1-1, is DVKVTQSSRYLVKRTGEKVFLECVQDMDHENMFWYRQDPGLGLRLIYFSYDVKMKEKGDIPEGYSVSREKKERFSLILESASTNQTSMYLCASSLQGAGNTEAFFGQGTRLTVV.

For the CDR3, the DNA is TGTGCCACCAGCTACTACAGGGGCGCGAGTCAGCCCCAGCATTTT. Amino acid sequence: CATSYYRGASQPQHF. The chain couples TRBV15 to TRBJ1-5; TRBD1 matches at 7 bases. This CDR3 has 15 amino acids. Germline assignment: CDR1 LNHNV and CDR2 YYDKDF (reference sequence). Trimming took 5 bases from V and 6 from J; bases not matched to a gene: 10.